The rows below give T cell receptor beta chains drawn from one sample of a study of vaccination and CD4 T cells after COVID-19. A single record per CDR3 protein comes from TCRdb applying MiXCR to the PCR reads. The sample consists of just under 4,500 distinct CDR3 sequences, roughly 23% of them appearing once. Which antigens these TCRs recognize remains unknown. Sequencing used CD4+ T cells from blood, cultured in vitro. The receptors derive from a human donor who had recovered from COVID-19. Both conserved end residues are part of each CDR3. Each record gives: V gene, J gene, clone size, CDR3 protein. The size of a clone is reported for some rows only, either as once, few or many, or as a class for expanded clones.

v_call: TRBV30; j_call: TRBJ2-5; clone_size: .; cdr3_aa: CAWSMGAVTQYF
v_call: TRBV6-5; j_call: TRBJ1-1; clone_size: .; cdr3_aa: CASSYDHRERLQIKAFF
v_call: TRBV24-1; j_call: TRBJ1-5; clone_size: medium-sized; cdr3_aa: CATISPGIYYSNQPQHF
v_call: TRBV2; j_call: TRBJ1-6; clone_size: .; cdr3_aa: CASRNRDSSRALHF
v_call: TRBV30; j_call: TRBJ2-3; clone_size: .; cdr3_aa: CAWGDLRAQYF
v_call: TRBV27; j_call: TRBJ2-7; clone_size: few; cdr3_aa: CASRRDRGLYEQYF
v_call: TRBV18; j_call: TRBJ2-1; clone_size: .; cdr3_aa: CASSRGQSSYNEQFF
v_call: TRBV19; j_call: TRBJ1-6; clone_size: .; cdr3_aa: CASSYRDSPLHF
v_call: TRBV12-3/TRBV12-4; j_call: TRBJ1-1; clone_size: few; cdr3_aa: CASSLLSNTEAFF
v_call: TRBV19; j_call: TRBJ1-5; clone_size: medium-sized; cdr3_aa: CASTTGPRQPQHF
v_call: TRBV2; j_call: TRBJ1-6; clone_size: large; cdr3_aa: CASGDRMHSPLHF
v_call: TRBV11-1; j_call: TRBJ2-7; clone_size: few; cdr3_aa: CASSSRVSYEQYF
v_call: TRBV30; j_call: TRBJ2-1; clone_size: once; cdr3_aa: CAWSFGTLDNEQFF
v_call: TRBV27; j_call: TRBJ2-5; clone_size: medium-sized; cdr3_aa: CASSSNPGETQYF
v_call: TRBV6-1; j_call: TRBJ2-7; clone_size: .; cdr3_aa: CASTGTGVEQYF
v_call: TRBV5-4; j_call: TRBJ2-5; clone_size: .; cdr3_aa: CASSLGVLAVQETQYF
v_call: TRBV15; j_call: TRBJ2-1; clone_size: .; cdr3_aa: CATDRGGGGSYNEQFF
v_call: TRBV20-1; j_call: TRBJ2-1; clone_size: medium-sized; cdr3_aa: CSASLSAGYNEQFF
v_call: TRBV18; j_call: TRBJ2-1; clone_size: few; cdr3_aa: CASSPTSGAGDEQFF
v_call: TRBV19; j_call: TRBJ1-6; clone_size: few; cdr3_aa: CASSIATQGGSPLHF
v_call: TRBV6-1; j_call: TRBJ1-2; clone_size: few; cdr3_aa: CASSGGQARNYGYTF
v_call: TRBV7-9; j_call: TRBJ2-5; clone_size: once; cdr3_aa: CASSVQETQYF
v_call: TRBV20-1; j_call: TRBJ2-3; clone_size: .; cdr3_aa: CSAPTLTLESSTDTQYF
v_call: TRBV5-4; j_call: TRBJ1-6; clone_size: .; cdr3_aa: CASSGVTGSNNSPLHF
v_call: TRBV7-9; j_call: TRBJ1-2; clone_size: medium-sized; cdr3_aa: CASSPQRTEDYGYTF
v_call: TRBV5-1; j_call: TRBJ1-1; clone_size: few; cdr3_aa: CASSLEGATEAFF
v_call: TRBV30; j_call: TRBJ1-1; clone_size: few; cdr3_aa: CAWETGFNTEAFF
v_call: TRBV4-2; j_call: TRBJ2-7; clone_size: .; cdr3_aa: CASSQDPDRDRGFYEQYF
v_call: TRBV4-2; j_call: TRBJ2-3; clone_size: .; cdr3_aa: CASSQETSGRPDTQYF
v_call: TRBV21-1; j_call: TRBJ1-1; clone_size: .; cdr3_aa: CASKRGNTEAFF
v_call: TRBV7-8; j_call: TRBJ1-3; clone_size: .; cdr3_aa: CASSSASGNTIYF
v_call: TRBV4-1; j_call: TRBJ2-5; clone_size: few; cdr3_aa: CASSQDGGGGETQYF
v_call: TRBV6-5; j_call: TRBJ2-3; clone_size: .; cdr3_aa: CASSFSADTQYF
v_call: TRBV5-6; j_call: TRBJ1-6; clone_size: .; cdr3_aa: CASSLVRGISNSPLHF
v_call: TRBV20-1; j_call: TRBJ1-1; clone_size: few; cdr3_aa: CSAVMAGMRGTEAFF
v_call: TRBV19; j_call: TRBJ1-2; clone_size: .; cdr3_aa: CASSFRAINYGYTF
v_call: TRBV20-1; j_call: TRBJ2-5; clone_size: .; cdr3_aa: CSARDSPGSWETQYF
v_call: TRBV2; j_call: TRBJ2-3; clone_size: medium-sized; cdr3_aa: CASSTTDTQYF
v_call: TRBV6-1; j_call: TRBJ1-5; clone_size: few; cdr3_aa: CASSDRGYSNQPQHF
v_call: TRBV30; j_call: TRBJ2-5; clone_size: .; cdr3_aa: CAWGAGAQETQYF
v_call: TRBV20-1; j_call: TRBJ1-3; clone_size: .; cdr3_aa: CSAMGNGGYSGNTIYF
v_call: TRBV27; j_call: TRBJ2-7; clone_size: .; cdr3_aa: CASSLTGKGSYEQYF
v_call: TRBV6-1; j_call: TRBJ2-1; clone_size: .; cdr3_aa: CASRDGAYNEQFF
v_call: TRBV27; j_call: TRBJ2-7; clone_size: .; cdr3_aa: CASHAWGPGGTYEQYF
v_call: TRBV6-1; j_call: TRBJ1-4; clone_size: medium-sized; cdr3_aa: CATRGATNEKLFF
v_call: TRBV5-1; j_call: TRBJ2-3; clone_size: few; cdr3_aa: CASSLTGTGYSTDTQYF
v_call: TRBV6-5; j_call: TRBJ1-2; clone_size: .; cdr3_aa: CASSYTGGGYTF